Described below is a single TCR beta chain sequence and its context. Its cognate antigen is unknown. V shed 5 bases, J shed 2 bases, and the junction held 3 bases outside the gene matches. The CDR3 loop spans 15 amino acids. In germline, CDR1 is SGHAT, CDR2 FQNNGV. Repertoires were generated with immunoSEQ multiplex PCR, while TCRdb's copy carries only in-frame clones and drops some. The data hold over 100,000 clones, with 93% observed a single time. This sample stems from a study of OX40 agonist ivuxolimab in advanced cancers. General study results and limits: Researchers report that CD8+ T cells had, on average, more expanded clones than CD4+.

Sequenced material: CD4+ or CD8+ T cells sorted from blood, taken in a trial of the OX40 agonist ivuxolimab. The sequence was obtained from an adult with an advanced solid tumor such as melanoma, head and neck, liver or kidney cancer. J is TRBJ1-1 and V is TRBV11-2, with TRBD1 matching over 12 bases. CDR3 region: CASSPGQGANTEAFF. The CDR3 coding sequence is TGTGCCAGCAGCCCGGGACAGGGGGCAAACACTGAAGCTTTCTTT.